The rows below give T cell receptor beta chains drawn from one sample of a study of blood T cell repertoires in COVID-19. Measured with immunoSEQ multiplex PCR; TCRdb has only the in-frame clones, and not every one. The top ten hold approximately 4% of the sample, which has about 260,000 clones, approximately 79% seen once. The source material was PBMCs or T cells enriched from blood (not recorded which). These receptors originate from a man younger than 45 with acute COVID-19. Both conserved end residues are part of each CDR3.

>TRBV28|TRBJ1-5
CASIGGGQRIQPQHF
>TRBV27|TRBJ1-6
CASRVGQASNSPLHF
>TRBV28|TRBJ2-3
CASRLAGGRHTQYF
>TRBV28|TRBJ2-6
CASSFGRGFSGANVLTF
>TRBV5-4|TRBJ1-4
CASSLRTIQGNEKLFF
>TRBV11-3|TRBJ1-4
CASSSGQLNEKLFF
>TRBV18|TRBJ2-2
CASSRTGRTNTGELFF
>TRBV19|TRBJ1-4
CASSRTGGKLFF
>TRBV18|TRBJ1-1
CASSPISLFRVWDTEAFF
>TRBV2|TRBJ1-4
CASSARQGRVLAANEKLFF
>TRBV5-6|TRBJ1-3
CASSSPGEGNTIYF
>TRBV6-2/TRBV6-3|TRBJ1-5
CASSQTDWRSNQPQHF
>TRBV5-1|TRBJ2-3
CASSQTSVSTDTQYF
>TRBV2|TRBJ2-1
CASSEGGKGNNEQFF
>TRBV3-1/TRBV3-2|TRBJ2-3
CASSRGGPGSTDTQYF
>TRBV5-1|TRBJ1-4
CASSLTFDTREKLFF
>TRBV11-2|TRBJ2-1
CASSATGLAGAYEQFF
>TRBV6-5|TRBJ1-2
CASRRGTGDYGYTF
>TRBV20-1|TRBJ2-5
CSASRQLETQYF
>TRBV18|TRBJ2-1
CASSPPRLAGAMNEQFF
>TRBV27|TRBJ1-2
CASSLYGGVVGYTF
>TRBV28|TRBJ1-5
CASTPQGNQPQHF
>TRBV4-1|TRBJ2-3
CASSLGLGTDTQYF
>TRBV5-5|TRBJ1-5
CASSLRGDSNQPQHF
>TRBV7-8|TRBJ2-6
CASPQRGGGVSGANVLTF
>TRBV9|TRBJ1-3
CASSVYPRTPGNTIYF
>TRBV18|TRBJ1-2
CASSSGVDDGYTF
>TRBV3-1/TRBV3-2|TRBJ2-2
CASSPGPSTGELFF
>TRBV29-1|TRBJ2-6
CSVRYGTGANVLTF
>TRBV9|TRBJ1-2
CASSVEAAAGGRGYTF